This T cell receptor (beta chain) comes out of a study of cytomegalovirus exposure and HLA in healthy donors. The study ran its PCR with 60 Vbeta and 13 Jbeta primers. Assay: immunoSEQ multiplex PCR; the TCRdb copy retains only in-frame clones and omits some. Of over 150,000 clones listed, about three quarters are singletons. Points from the study as a whole: As a later analysis revealed, most CMV-associated TCR beta chains appeared HLA-restricted. The study designated 150 to 200 TCR beta chains cytomegalovirus-associated. A few chains tied to CMV proved CMV antigen-specific in vitro.

Healthy individuals who donated bone marrow served as the donors. Concerning this clone: The antigen is not known.

Looked up from germline, CDR1 is MNHEY and CDR2 is SMNVEV (reference sequence). The length of the CDR3 is 13 residues. V was shortened by 3 bases and J by 6 bases, with 12 bases between the two germline ends. Sequencing input: PBMCs. This clonotype was obtained from a woman under 40 in good health and CMV-seronegative. This chain connects TRBV27 to TRBJ2-7, with D perhaps TRBD1 (6 bases). The CDR3 loop reads CASSLDSRGEQYF. The CDR3 DNA is TGTGCCAGCAGTTTGGACAGTCGTGGCGAGCAGTACTTC.